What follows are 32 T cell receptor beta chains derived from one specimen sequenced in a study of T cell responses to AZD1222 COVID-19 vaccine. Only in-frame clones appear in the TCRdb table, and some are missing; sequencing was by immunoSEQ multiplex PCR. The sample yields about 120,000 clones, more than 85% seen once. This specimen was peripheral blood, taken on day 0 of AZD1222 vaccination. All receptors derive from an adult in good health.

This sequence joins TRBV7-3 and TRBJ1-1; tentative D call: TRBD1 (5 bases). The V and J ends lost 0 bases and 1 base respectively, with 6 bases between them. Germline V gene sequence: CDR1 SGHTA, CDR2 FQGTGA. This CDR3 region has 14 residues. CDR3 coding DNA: TGTGCCAGCAGCTTAACTGGGGGGAACACTGAAGCTTTCTTT. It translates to CASSLTGGNTEAFF.

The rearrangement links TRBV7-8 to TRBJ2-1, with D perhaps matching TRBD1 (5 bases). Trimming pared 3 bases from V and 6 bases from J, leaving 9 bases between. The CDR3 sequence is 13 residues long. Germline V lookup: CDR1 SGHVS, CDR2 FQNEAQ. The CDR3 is CASSFRVGNEQFF. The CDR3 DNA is TGTGCCAGCAGCTTCAGGGTTGGCAATGAGCAGTTCTTC.

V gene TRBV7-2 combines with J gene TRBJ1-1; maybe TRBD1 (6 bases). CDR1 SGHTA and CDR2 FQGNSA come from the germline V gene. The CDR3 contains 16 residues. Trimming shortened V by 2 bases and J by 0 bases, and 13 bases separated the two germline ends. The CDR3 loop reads CASSLLSKGVNTEAFF. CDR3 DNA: TGTGCCAGCAGCTTACTAAGTAAGGGGGTGAACACTGAAGCTTTCTTT. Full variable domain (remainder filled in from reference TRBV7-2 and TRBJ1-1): GAGVSQSPSNKVTEKGKDVELRCDPISGHTALYWYRQSLGQGLEFLIYFQGNSAPDKSGLPSDRFSAERTGGSVSTLTIQRTQQEDSAVYLCASSLLSKGVNTEAFFGQGTRLTVV.

The CDR3 region is CASSRTLTPPAYTGELFF. CDR3 bases: TGTGCCAGCAGCCGCACCCTGACACCCCCCGCGTACACCGGGGAGCTGTTTTTT. The chain links TRBV7-7 to TRBJ2-2; the D is unclear. V was shortened by 5 bases and J by 3 bases, with 22 bases between the two germline ends. The CDR3 has 18 amino acids. Germline CDR1 is SSHAT and CDR2 is FNYEAQ (reference sequence).

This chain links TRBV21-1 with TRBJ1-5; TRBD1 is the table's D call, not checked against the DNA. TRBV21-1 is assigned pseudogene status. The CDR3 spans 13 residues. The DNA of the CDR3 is TGTGCCAGAAAAGGGGGCAGCAATCAGCCCCAGCATTTT. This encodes CARKGGSNQPQHF.

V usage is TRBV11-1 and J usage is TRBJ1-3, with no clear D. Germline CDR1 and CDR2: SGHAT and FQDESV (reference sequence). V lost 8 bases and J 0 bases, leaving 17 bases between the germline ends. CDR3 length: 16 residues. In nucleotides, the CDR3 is TGTGCCAGCGGAGGCAGCTTACGGAACTCTGGAAACACCATATATTTT. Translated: CASGGSLRNSGNTIYF.

The CDR3 protein is CASSLTGVGSPLHF. The CDR3 DNA follows: TGTGCCAGCAGCTTAACTGGGGTGGGCTCACCCCTCCACTTT. J is TRBJ1-6 and V is TRBV7-3; D is ambiguous. Trimming pared 0 bases from V and 10 bases from J, leaving 10 bases between. Germline CDR1 is SGHTA and CDR2 is FQGTGA. CDR3 length: 14 residues.

CDR3 coding DNA: TGTGCCAGCAGCTGGGACGGAATGTATGGCTACACCTTC. The encoded protein is CASSWDGMYGYTF. V usage is TRBV7-3 and J usage is TRBJ1-2; TRBD1 might be the D (5 bases). V dropped 4 bases and J dropped 5 bases, with 11 bases sitting between them. Germline assignment: CDR1 SGHTA and CDR2 FQGTGA. This CDR3 spans 13 amino acids.

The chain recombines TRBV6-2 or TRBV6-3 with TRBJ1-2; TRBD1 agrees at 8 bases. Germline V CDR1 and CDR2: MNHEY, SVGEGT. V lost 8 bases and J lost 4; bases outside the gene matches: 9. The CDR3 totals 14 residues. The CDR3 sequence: CASGHGGTGYGYTF. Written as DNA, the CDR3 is TGTGCCAGCGGCCATGGGGGGACAGGCTATGGCTACACCTTC.

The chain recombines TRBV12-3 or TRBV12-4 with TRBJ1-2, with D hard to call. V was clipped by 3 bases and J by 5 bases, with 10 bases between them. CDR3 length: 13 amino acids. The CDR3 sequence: CASSFISAYGYTF. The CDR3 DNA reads TGTGCCAGCAGTTTCATATCGGCTTATGGCTACACCTTC.

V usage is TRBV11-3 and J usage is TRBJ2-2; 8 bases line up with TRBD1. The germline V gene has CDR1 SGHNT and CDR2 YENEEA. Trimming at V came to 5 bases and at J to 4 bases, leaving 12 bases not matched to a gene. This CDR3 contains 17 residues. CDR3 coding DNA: TGTGCCAGCAGCCACTTGTCGGGACAGGAGGCCACCGGGGAGCTGTTTTTT. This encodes CASSHLSGQEATGELFF.

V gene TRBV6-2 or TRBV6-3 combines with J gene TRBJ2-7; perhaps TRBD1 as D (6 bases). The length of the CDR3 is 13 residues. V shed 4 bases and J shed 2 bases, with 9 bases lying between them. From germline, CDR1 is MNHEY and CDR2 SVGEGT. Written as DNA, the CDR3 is TGTGCCAGCAGTTTTGGACAGCCCTACGAGCAGTACTTC. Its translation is CASSFGQPYEQYF.

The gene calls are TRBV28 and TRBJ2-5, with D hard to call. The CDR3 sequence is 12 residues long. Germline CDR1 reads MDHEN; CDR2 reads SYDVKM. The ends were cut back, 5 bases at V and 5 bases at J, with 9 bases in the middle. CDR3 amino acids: CASSPLGETQYF. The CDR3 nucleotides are TGTGCCAGCAGTCCCCTCGGTGAGACCCAGTACTTC. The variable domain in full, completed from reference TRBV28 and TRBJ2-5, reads DVKVTQSSRYLVKRTGEKVFLECVQDMDHENMFWYRQDPGLGLRLIYFSYDVKMKEKGDIPEGYSVSREKKERFSLILESASTNQTSMYLCASSPLGETQYFGPGTRLLVL.

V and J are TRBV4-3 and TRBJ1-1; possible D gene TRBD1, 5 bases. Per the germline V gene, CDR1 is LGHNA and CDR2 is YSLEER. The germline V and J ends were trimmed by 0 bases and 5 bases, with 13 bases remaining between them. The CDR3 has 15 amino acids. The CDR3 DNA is TGCGCCAGCAGCCAAGATAGGGGCGTGATTACTGAAGCTTTCTTT. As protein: CASSQDRGVITEAFF.

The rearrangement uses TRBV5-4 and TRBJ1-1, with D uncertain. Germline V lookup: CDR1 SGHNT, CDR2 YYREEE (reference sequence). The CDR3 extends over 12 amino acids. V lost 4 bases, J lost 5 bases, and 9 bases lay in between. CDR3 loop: CASSIDGTEAFF. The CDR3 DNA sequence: TGTGCCAGCAGCATTGACGGGACTGAAGCTTTCTTT.

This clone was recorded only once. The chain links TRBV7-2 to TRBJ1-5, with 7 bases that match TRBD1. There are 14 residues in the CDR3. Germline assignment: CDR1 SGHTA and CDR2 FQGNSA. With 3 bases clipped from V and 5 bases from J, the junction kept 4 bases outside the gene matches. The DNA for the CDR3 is TGTGCCAGCAGCTTGGACAGGAGCTATCAGCCCCAGCATTTT. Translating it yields CASSLDRSYQPQHF.

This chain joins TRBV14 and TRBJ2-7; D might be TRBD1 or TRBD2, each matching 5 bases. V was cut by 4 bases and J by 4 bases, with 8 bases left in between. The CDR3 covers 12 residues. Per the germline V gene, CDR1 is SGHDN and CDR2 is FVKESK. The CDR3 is CASSRGAYEQYF. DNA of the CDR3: TGTGCCAGCAGCCGAGGGGCTTACGAGCAGTACTTC.

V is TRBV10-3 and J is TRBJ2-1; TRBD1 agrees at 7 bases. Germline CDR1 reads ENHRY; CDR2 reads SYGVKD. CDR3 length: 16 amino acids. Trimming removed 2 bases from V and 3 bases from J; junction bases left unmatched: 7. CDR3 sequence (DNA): TGTGCCATCAGTGAGCCGCGACAGGGTTTCTACAATGAGCAGTTCTTC. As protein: CAISEPRQGFYNEQFF.

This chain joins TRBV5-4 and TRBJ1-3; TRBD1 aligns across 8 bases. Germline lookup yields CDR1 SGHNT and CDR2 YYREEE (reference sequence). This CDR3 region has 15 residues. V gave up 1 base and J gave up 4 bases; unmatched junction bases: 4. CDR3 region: CASSLKGTGGNTIYF. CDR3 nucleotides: TGTGCCAGCAGCTTGAAGGGGACAGGCGGAAACACCATATATTTT.

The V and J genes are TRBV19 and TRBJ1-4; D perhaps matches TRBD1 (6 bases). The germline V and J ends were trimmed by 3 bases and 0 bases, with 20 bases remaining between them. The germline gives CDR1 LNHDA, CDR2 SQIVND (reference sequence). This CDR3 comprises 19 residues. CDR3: CASSIFPGGVGSTNEKLFF. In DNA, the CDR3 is TGTGCCAGTAGTATCTTCCCCGGGGGCGTTGGGTCAACTAATGAAAAACTGTTTTTT.

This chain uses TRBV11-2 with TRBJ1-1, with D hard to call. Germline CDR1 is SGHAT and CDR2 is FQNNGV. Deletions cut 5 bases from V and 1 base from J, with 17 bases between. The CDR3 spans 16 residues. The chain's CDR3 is CASSPQLALRNTEAFF. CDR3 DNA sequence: TGTGCCAGCAGCCCCCAGTTGGCGCTTCGGAACACTGAAGCTTTCTTT.

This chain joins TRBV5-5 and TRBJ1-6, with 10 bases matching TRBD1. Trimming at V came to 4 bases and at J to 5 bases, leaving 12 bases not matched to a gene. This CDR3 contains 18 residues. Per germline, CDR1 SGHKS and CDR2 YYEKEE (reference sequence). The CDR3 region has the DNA TGTGCCAGCAGCGGGGACAGGGGACAATCCCTAAATAATTCACCCCTCCACTTT. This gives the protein CASSGDRGQSLNNSPLHF.

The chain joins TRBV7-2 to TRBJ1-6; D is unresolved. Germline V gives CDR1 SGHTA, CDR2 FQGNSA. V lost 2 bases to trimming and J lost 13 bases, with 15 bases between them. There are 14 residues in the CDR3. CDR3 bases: TGTGCCAGCAGCTTAAGTCAGGATTCCTTTCCCCTCCACTTT. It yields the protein CASSLSQDSFPLHF. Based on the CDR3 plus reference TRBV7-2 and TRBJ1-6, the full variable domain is GAGVSQSPSNKVTEKGKDVELRCDPISGHTALYWYRQSLGQGLEFLIYFQGNSAPDKSGLPSDRFSAERTGGSVSTLTIQRTQQEDSAVYLCASSLSQDSFPLHFGNGTRLTVT.

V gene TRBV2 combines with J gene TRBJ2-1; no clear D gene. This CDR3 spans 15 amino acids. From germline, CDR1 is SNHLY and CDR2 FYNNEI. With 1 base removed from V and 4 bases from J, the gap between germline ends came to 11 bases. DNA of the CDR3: TGTGCCAGCAGTGAAGGGGGTGGCCCTTACAATGAGCAGTTCTTC. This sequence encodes CASSEGGGPYNEQFF.

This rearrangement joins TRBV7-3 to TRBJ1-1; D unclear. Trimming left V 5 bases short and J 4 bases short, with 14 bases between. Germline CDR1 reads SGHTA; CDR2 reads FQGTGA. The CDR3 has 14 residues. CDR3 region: CASSAGRASTEAFF. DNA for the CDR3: TGTGCCAGCAGCGCAGGACGGGCGAGCACTGAAGCTTTCTTT.

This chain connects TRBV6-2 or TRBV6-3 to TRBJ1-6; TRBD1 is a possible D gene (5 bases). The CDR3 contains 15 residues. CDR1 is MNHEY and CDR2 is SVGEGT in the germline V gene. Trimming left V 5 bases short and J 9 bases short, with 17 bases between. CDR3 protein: CASSPTGTLSSPLHF. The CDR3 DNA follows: TGTGCCAGCAGTCCAACCGGGACCTTAAGTTCACCCCTCCACTTT.

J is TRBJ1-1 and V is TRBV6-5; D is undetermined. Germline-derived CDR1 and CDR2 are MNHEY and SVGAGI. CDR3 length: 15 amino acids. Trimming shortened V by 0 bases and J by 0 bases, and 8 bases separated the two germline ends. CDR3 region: CASSYSAAVNTEAFF. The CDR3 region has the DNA TGTGCCAGCAGTTACTCTGCAGCGGTGAACACTGAAGCTTTCTTT.

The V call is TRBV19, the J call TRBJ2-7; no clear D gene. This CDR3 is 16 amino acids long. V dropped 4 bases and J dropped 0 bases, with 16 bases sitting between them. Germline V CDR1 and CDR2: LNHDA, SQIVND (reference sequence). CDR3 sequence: CASSNRRGESSYEQYF. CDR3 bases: TGTGCCAGTAGTAACCGTCGTGGGGAAAGCTCCTACGAGCAGTACTTC.

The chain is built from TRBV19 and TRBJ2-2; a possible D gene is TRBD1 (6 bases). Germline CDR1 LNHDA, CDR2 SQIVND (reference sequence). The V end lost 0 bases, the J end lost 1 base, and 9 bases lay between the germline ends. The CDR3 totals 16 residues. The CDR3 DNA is TGTGCCAGTAGTATAGATCCGGGACAGAACACCGGGGAGCTGTTTTTT. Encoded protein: CASSIDPGQNTGELFF.

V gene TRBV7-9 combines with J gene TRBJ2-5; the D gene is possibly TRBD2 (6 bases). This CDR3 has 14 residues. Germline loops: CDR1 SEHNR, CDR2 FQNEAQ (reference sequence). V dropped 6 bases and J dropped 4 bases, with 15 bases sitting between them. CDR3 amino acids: CASSSGGIGETQYF. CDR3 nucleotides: TGTGCCAGCAGTTCTGGGGGGATCGGAGAGACCCAGTACTTC.

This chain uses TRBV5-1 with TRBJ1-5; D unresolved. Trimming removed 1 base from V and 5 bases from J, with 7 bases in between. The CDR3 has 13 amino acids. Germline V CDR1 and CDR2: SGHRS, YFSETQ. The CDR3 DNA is TGCGCCAGCAGCTTGAAGATGGATCAGCCCCAGCATTTT. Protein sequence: CASSLKMDQPQHF.

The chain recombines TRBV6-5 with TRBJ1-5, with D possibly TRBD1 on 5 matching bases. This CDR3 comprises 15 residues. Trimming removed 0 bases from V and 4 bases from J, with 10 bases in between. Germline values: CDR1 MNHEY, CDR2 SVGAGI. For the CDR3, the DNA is TGTGCCAGCAGTTACTCCAGGGACCTTAATCAGCCCCAGCATTTT. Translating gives CASSYSRDLNQPQHF.